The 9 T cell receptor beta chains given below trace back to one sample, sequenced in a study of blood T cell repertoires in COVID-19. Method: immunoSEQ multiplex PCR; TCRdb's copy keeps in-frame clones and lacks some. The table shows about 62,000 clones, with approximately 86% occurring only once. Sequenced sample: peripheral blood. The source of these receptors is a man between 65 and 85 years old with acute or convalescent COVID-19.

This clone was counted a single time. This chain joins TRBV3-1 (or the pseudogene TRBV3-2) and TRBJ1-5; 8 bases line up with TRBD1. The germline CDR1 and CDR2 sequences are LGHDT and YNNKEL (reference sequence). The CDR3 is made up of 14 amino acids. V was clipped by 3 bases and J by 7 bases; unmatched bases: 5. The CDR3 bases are TGTGCCAGCAGCCAGGGACAGGTCGGACAGCCCCAGCATTTT. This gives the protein CASSQGQVGQPQHF.

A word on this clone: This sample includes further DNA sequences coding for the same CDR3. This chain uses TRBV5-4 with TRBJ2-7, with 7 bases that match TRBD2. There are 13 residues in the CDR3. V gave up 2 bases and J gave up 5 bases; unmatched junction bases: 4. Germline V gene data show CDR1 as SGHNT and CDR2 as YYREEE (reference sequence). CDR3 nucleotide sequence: TGTGCCAGCAGCTTAACGGGAGGCAACGAGCAGTACTTC. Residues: CASSLTGGNEQYF. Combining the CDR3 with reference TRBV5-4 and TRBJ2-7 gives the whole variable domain ETGVTQSPTHLIKTRGQQVTLRCSSQSGHNTVSWYQQALGQGPQFIFQYYREEENGRGNFPPRFSGLQFPNYSSELNVNALELDDSALYLCASSLTGGNEQYFGPGTRLTVT.

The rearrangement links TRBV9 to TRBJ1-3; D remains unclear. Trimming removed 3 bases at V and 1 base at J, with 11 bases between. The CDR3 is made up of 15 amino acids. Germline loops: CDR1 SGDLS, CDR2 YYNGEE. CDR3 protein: CASSAQAFSGNTIYF. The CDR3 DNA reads TGTGCCAGCAGCGCCCAGGCTTTTTCTGGAAACACCATATATTTT.

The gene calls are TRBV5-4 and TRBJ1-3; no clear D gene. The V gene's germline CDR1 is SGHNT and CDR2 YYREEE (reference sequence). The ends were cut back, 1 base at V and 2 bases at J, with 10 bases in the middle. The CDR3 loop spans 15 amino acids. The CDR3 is CASSLSEGAGNTIYF. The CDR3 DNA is TGTGCCAGCAGCTTGTCTGAGGGTGCTGGAAACACCATATATTTT.

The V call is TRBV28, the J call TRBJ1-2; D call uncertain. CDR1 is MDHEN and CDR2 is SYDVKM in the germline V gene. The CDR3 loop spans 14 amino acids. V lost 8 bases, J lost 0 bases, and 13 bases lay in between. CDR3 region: CASAAAEPNYGYTF. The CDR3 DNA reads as TGTGCCAGCGCCGCGGCAGAGCCTAACTATGGCTACACCTTC.

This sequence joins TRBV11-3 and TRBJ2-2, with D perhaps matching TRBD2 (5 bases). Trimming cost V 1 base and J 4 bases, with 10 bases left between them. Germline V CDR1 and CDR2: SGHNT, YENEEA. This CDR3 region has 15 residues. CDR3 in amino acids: CASSLGLAGTGELFF. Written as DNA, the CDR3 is TGTGCCAGCAGCTTAGGGCTCGCGGGCACCGGGGAGCTGTTTTTT.

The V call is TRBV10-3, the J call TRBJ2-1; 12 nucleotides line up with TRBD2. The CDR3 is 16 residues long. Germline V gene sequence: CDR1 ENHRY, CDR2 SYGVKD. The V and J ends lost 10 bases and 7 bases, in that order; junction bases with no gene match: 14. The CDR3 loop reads CATNPRLAGEGNEQFF. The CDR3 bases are TGTGCCACGAACCCCCGACTAGCGGGAGAGGGTAATGAGCAGTTCTTC.

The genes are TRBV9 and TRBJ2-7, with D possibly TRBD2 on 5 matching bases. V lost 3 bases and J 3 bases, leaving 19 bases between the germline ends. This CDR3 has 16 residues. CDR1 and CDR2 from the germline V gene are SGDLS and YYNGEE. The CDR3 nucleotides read TGTGCCAGCAGCGCCCACAGCGACGGAGGCGGCTACGAGCAGTACTTC. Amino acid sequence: CASSAHSDGGGYEQYF.

In nucleotides, the CDR3 is TGCGCCAGCAGCGCCACAGGGTATTCAACTAATGAAAAACTGTTTTTT. Amino acids: CASSATGYSTNEKLFF. This sequence joins TRBV5-1 and TRBJ1-4; tentatively, D is TRBD1 (6 bases). V lost 4 bases and J lost 0, with 13 bases in between. The CDR3 length is 16 residues. Germline lookup yields CDR1 SGHRS and CDR2 YFSETQ.